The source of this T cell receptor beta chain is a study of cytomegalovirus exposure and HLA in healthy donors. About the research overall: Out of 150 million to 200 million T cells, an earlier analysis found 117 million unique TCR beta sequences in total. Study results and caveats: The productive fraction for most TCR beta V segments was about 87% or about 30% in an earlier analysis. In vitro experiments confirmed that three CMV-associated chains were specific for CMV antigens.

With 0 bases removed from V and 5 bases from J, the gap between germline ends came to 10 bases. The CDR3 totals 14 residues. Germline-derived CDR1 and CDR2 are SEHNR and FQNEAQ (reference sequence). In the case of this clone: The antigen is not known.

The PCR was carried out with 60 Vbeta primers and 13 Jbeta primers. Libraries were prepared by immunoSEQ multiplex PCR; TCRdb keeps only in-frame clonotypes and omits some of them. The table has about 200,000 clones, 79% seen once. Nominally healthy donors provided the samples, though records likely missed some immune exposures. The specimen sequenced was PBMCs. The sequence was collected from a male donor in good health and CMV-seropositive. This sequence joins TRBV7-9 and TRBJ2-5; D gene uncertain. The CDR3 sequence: CASSLALGRETQYF. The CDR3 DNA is TGTGCCAGCAGCTTAGCGTTGGGCCGGGAGACCCAGTACTTC.